This T cell receptor beta chain was recorded in a study of T cell repertoires in cytomegalovirus infection. Overall study: HLA-B-restricted CMV epitopes that are well studied were used alongside recently identified HLA-C-restricted ones. Through public TCR beta signatures, both CMV infection and matching HLA type were indicated.

MiXCR was run by TCRdb on the reads, yielding one entry per CDR3 protein. The sample lists roughly 700,000 distinct CDR3 sequences; around 35% were seen once. This clonotype was seen a handful of times. The antigen is undetermined. The CDR3 length is 17 residues. Deletions cut 3 bases from V and 1 base from J, with 17 bases between. Per the germline V gene, CDR1 is MGHRA and CDR2 is YSYEKL. This receptor was obtained from a human donor in good health (CMV status not recorded). Some clones in this sample may be carry-over from other donors' samples. The material was cultured PBMCs, obtained from culture after CMV antigen stimulation. V gene TRBV4-1 combines with J gene TRBJ2-3; D perhaps matches TRBD2 (5 bases). CDR3 sequence (DNA): TGCGCCAGCAGCCACATCGCACGGGAACGGGGCACAGATACGCAGTATTTT. This sequence encodes CASSHIARERGTDTQYF.